Sequencing of this T cell receptor (beta chain) was carried out in a study of low-dose radiotherapy and immunotherapy resistance in tumors. Stated time point: after trial treatment. The treatment is: LDRT plus nivolumab, ipilimumab, low-dose cyclophosphamide and aspirin (RACIN trial). Alpha- and beta-chain coverage of first-strand cDNA came from TRAV- and TRBV-specific primers. TCRs were amplified for 15 to 25 PCR cycles with a constant-region primer and V-primer adapter. TCRdb processed the reads anew with MiXCR; each CDR3 protein has one entry. Among just over 90,000 distinct CDR3 sequences listed, 20% to 25% were seen once. This clonotype showed up many times. The V end was cut by 4 bases, the J end by 9 bases, with 13 bases between. Germline CDR1 is SGHDN and CDR2 is FVKESK. CDR3 length: 12 residues.

This clonotype was sampled from a female donor with ovarian cancer. This specimen was PBMCs, taken after low-dose radiotherapy plus immunotherapy. This rearrangement joins TRBV14 to TRBJ2-7; tentative D call: TRBD1 (5 bases). The CDR3, as DNA: TGTGCCAGCAGCCGTCCAGGGATCGGGCAGTACTTC. Its translation is CASSRPGIGQYF.